This T cell receptor (beta chain) was retrieved from a study of blood T cell repertoires in COVID-19. In the study overall: Whether acute or convalescent, the COVID-19 samples came from the United States, Italy and Spain.

From germline, CDR1 is SGHTA and CDR2 FQGTGA. This CDR3 is 15 amino acids long. V was pared by 6 bases and J by 2 bases, with 8 bases of the junction left unmatched. Only in-frame clones appear in the TCRdb table, and some are missing; sequencing was by immunoSEQ multiplex PCR. The profile shows about 190,000 clones, under 85% of them singletons. The receptor comes from a woman in her forties with acute or convalescent COVID-19. Sequences were obtained from peripheral blood. This chain joins TRBV7-3 and TRBJ2-5; 8 positions agree with TRBD1. In nucleotides, the CDR3 is TGTGCCAGCAGACGTACGGGACAGGTGCAAGAGACCCAGTACTTC. Its translation is CASRRTGQVQETQYF.